The rows below give T cell receptor beta chains drawn from one sample of a study of OX40 agonist ivuxolimab in advanced cancers. Sequenced by immunoSEQ multiplex PCR; TCRdb stores in-frame clones only, minus some. The table has about 94,000 clones, around 87% seen once. Sequencing used CD4+ or CD8+ T cells sorted from blood, obtained in a trial of the OX40 agonist ivuxolimab. The receptors derive from an adult with an advanced solid tumor such as melanoma, head and neck, liver or kidney cancer. CDR3s include the opening cysteine and the closing phenylalanine or tryptophan. Each record gives: D gene, J gene, V gene, clone size, CDR3 protein, CDR3 DNA. D genes are given only for firm matches. Not every row has a clone size; where given, it reads once, few, many or a size class.

d_gene: TRBD1; j_gene: TRBJ1-1; v_gene: TRBV7-6; abundance: -; CDR3aa: CASSGGQGRSTEAFF; CDR3nt: TGTGCCAGCAGCGGGGGACAGGGGCGAAGCACTGAAGCTTTCTTT
d_gene: -; j_gene: TRBJ2-7; v_gene: TRBV10-3; abundance: -; CDR3aa: CAISRTKSSYEQYF; CDR3nt: TGTGCCATCAGTCGGACTAAAAGCTCCTACGAGCAGTACTTC
d_gene: -; j_gene: TRBJ2-7; v_gene: TRBV7-9; abundance: -; CDR3aa: CASSLGGSSEQLPF; CDR3nt: TGTGCCAGCAGCTTAGGTGGGTCCAGCGAACAGCTCCCCTTC
d_gene: -; j_gene: TRBJ1-3; v_gene: TRBV5-1; abundance: -; CDR3aa: CASSPGQFYSGNTIYF; CDR3nt: TGCGCCAGCAGCCCCGGACAGTTTTACTCTGGAAACACCATATATTTT
d_gene: TRBD1; j_gene: TRBJ2-7; v_gene: TRBV2; abundance: -; CDR3aa: CASSPNFRDRDEQYF; CDR3nt: TGTGCCAGCAGTCCTAATTTCCGGGACAGGGACGAGCAGTACTTC
d_gene: TRBD2; j_gene: TRBJ2-2; v_gene: TRBV7-2; abundance: -; CDR3aa: CAAPRLAGPNTGELFF; CDR3nt: TGTGCCGCCCCCCGACTAGCGGGGCCGAACACCGGGGAGCTGTTTTTT
d_gene: TRBD1; j_gene: TRBJ1-6; v_gene: TRBV5-8; abundance: once; CDR3aa: CASSLTGDNSPLHF; CDR3nt: TGTGCCAGCAGCTTAACAGGGGATAATTCACCCCTCCACTTT
d_gene: TRBD2; j_gene: TRBJ2-4; v_gene: TRBV6-1; abundance: -; CDR3aa: CASNEAGGRRVGIQYF; CDR3nt: TGTGCCAGCAATGAGGCGGGGGGGCGCCGAGTGGGCATTCAGTACTTC
d_gene: -; j_gene: TRBJ1-1; v_gene: TRBV2; abundance: -; CDR3aa: CASSTALTEAFF; CDR3nt: TGTGCCAGCTCCACCGCCCTGACTGAAGCTTTCTTT
d_gene: -; j_gene: TRBJ2-3; v_gene: TRBV5-4; abundance: -; CDR3aa: CASSLFSGGSDTQYF; CDR3nt: TGTGCCAGCAGCTTGTTCTCGGGGGGCAGCGATACGCAGTATTTT
d_gene: -; j_gene: TRBJ2-7; v_gene: TRBV25-1; abundance: -; CDR3aa: CASSEFYQSSYEQYF; CDR3nt: TGTGCCAGCAGTGAATTCTATCAGAGCTCCTACGAGCAGTACTTC
d_gene: -; j_gene: TRBJ1-6; v_gene: TRBV19; abundance: -; CDR3aa: CASSIMGQTPLHF; CDR3nt: TGTGCCAGTAGTATAATGGGGCAGACTCCCCTCCACTTT
d_gene: TRBD1; j_gene: TRBJ1-2; v_gene: TRBV6-5; abundance: -; CDR3aa: CASSPDRGYYGYTF; CDR3nt: TGTGCCAGCAGTCCGGACAGGGGGTACTATGGCTACACCTTC
d_gene: TRBD1; j_gene: TRBJ2-2; v_gene: TRBV7-8; abundance: once; CDR3aa: CASSGSGQGTGELFF; CDR3nt: TGTGCCAGCAGCGGCTCGGGACAGGGCACCGGGGAGCTGTTTTTT
d_gene: -; j_gene: TRBJ1-5; v_gene: TRBV6-5; abundance: once; CDR3aa: CASSRGSQPQHF; CDR3nt: TGTGCCAGCAGCAGGGGAAGTCAGCCCCAGCATTTT
d_gene: -; j_gene: TRBJ1-5; v_gene: TRBV5-8; abundance: -; CDR3aa: CASSRPGLTNQPQHF; CDR3nt: TGTGCCAGCAGCAGACCGGGACTGACTAATCAGCCCCAGCATTTT
d_gene: -; j_gene: TRBJ2-7; v_gene: TRBV7-9; abundance: -; CDR3aa: CASSFPYYPYEQYF; CDR3nt: TGTGCCAGCAGCTTTCCATATTATCCCTACGAGCAGTACTTC
d_gene: -; j_gene: TRBJ1-2; v_gene: TRBV2; abundance: -; CDR3aa: CASSVGGGPYGYTF; CDR3nt: TGTGCCAGCAGTGTCGGTGGGGGGCCCTATGGCTACACCTTC
d_gene: -; j_gene: TRBJ1-2; v_gene: TRBV7-8; abundance: once; CDR3aa: CASSLGTGIIGYTF; CDR3nt: TGTGCCAGCAGCTTAGGAACAGGGATTATTGGCTACACCTTC
d_gene: -; j_gene: TRBJ2-2; v_gene: TRBV7-2; abundance: -; CDR3aa: CASSLAGLQGTGELFF; CDR3nt: TGTGCCAGCAGCTTAGCCGGGCTTCAGGGCACCGGGGAGCTGTTTTTT
d_gene: -; j_gene: TRBJ2-7; v_gene: TRBV10-3; abundance: -; CDR3aa: CAVSGTPGVPKLIDEQYF; CDR3nt: TGTGCCGTATCTGGTACCCCCGGGGTCCCTAAGTTAATCGACGAGCAGTACTTC
d_gene: -; j_gene: TRBJ1-6; v_gene: TRBV30; abundance: -; CDR3aa: CAWSNGPAGRAGSPLHF; CDR3nt: TGTGCCTGGAGTAATGGGCCAGCAGGGCGAGCTGGGTCACCCCTCCACTTT